Described below is a single T cell receptor beta chain sequence and its context. Antigen specificity is unknown. These data are taken from a study of OX40 agonist ivuxolimab in advanced cancers. Whole-study context: At doses from 0.01 to 10 mg/kg, patients were given intravenous ivuxolimab every 2 weeks. Therapy given before enrollment (anti-PD-1, anti-PD-L1 or anti-CTLA-4) was allowed, and roughly 41% had some.

Sequenced by immunoSEQ multiplex PCR; TCRdb stores in-frame clones only, minus some. This table holds 35,000 to 55,000 clones, around 84% found once. Study-level points and caveats: Antigen specificity was not determined for the expanded peripheral T cells. Expansion of clones was among the lowest in partial responders at 0.1-3.0 mg/kg.

This receptor was obtained from an adult with an advanced solid tumor such as melanoma, head and neck, liver or kidney cancer. Sequenced material: CD4+ or CD8+ T cells sorted from blood, taken in a trial of the OX40 agonist ivuxolimab.

The CDR3 loop is CSVWKTGDFQETQYF. The CDR3 nucleotides read TGCAGCGTATGGAAGACGGGAGATTTTCAAGAGACCCAGTACTTC. This chain joins TRBV29-1 and TRBJ2-5; perhaps TRBD2 as D (6 bases). V was shortened by 6 bases and J by 2 bases, with 19 bases between the two germline ends. Germline V gives CDR1 SQVTM, CDR2 ANQGSEA. CDR3 size: 15 residues. Full variable domain (missing parts from reference TRBV29-1 and TRBJ2-5): SAVISQKPSRDICQRGTSLTIQCQVDSQVTMMFWYRQQPGQSLTLIATANQGSEATYESGFVIDKFPISRPNLTFSTLTVSNMSPEDSSIYLCSVWKTGDFQETQYFGPGTRLLVL.